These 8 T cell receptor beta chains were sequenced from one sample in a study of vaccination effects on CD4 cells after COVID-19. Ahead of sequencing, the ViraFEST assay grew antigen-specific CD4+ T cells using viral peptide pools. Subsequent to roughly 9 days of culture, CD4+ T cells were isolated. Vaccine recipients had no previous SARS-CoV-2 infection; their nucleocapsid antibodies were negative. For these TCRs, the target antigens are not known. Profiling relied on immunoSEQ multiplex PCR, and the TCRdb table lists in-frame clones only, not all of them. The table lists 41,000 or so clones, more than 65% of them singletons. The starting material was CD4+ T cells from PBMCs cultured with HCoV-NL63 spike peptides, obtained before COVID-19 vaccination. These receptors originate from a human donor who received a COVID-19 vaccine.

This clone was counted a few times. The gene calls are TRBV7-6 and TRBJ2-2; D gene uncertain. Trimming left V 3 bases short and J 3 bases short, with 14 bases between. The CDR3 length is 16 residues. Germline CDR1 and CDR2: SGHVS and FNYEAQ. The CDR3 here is CASSFDGAIYTGELFF. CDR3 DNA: TGTGCCAGCAGCTTTGACGGAGCCATTTACACCGGGGAGCTGTTTTTT.

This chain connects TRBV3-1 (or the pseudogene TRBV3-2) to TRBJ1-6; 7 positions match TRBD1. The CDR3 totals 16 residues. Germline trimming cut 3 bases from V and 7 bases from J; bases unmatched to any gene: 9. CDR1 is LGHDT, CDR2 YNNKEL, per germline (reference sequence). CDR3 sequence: CASSQPGQAVNSPLHF. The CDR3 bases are TGTGCCAGCAGCCAGCCCGGACAGGCCGTCAATTCACCCCTCCACTTT.

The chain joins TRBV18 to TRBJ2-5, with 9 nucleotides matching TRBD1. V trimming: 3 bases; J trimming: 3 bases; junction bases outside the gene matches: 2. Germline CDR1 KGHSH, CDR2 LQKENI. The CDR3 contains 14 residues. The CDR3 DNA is TGTGCCAGCTCACCGCGACAGGGGGAAGAGACCCAGTACTTC. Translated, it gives CASSPRQGEETQYF.

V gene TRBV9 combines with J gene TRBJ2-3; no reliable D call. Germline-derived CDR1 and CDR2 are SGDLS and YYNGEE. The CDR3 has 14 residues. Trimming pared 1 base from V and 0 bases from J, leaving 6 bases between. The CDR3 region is CASSVRPSTDTQYF. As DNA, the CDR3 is TGTGCCAGCAGCGTACGGCCAAGCACAGATACGCAGTATTTT.

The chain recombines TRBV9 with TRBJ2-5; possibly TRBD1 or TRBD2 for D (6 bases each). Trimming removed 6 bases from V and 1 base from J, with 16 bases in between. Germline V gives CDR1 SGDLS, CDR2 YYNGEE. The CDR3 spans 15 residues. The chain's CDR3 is CASTRGGQGQETQYF. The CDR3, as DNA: TGTGCCAGCACCCGTGGGGGGCAGGGCCAAGAGACCCAGTACTTC.

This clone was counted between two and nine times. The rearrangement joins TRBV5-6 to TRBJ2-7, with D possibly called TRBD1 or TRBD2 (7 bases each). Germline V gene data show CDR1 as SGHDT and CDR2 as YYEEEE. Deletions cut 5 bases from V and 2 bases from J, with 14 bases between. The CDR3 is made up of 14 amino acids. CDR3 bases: TGTGCCAGCAGTGACGGGGGGACAGCCTACGAGCAGTACGTC. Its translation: CASSDGGTAYEQYV.

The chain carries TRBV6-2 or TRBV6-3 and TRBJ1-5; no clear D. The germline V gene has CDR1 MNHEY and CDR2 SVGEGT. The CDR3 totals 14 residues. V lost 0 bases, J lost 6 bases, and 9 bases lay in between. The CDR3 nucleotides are TGTGCCAGCAGTTACTCGTGGGGAATTCAGCCCCAGCATTTT. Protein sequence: CASSYSWGIQPQHF.

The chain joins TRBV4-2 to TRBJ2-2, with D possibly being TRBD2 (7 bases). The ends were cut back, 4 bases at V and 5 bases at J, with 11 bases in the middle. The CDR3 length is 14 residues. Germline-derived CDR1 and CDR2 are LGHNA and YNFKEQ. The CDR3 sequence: CASSRKGGTGELFF. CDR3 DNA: TGTGCCAGCAGCCGGAAGGGGGGGACCGGGGAGCTGTTTTTT.